The 26 T cell receptor beta chains presented below share a single source sample, sequenced in a study of OX40 agonist ivuxolimab in advanced cancers. The data were produced by immunoSEQ multiplex PCR, yet TCRdb's version contains in-frame clones alone and is incomplete. The sample carries around 95,000 clones, about nine tenths recorded once. The sample was CD4+ or CD8+ T cells sorted from blood, taken in a trial of the OX40 agonist ivuxolimab. Receptors were obtained from an adult with an advanced solid tumor such as melanoma, head and neck, liver or kidney cancer.

The chain recombines TRBV5-1 with TRBJ2-3; D remains unclear. The CDR3 totals 12 residues. The germline CDR1 and CDR2 sequences are SGHRS and YFSETQ. The V end lost 4 bases, the J end lost 5 bases, and 8 bases lay between the germline ends. CDR3 coding DNA: TGCGCCAGCAGCCTAAATTTAGATACGCAGTATTTT. It is translated as CASSLNLDTQYF.

V is TRBV28 and J is TRBJ1-1; D not certain. Trimming stripped 4 bases from V and 3 bases from J, with 9 bases between. The length of the CDR3 is 13 residues. CDR1 and CDR2 from the germline V gene are MDHEN and SYDVKM. The DNA of the CDR3 is TGTGCCAGCAGTTGGGCATCCTACACTGAAGCTTTCTTT. As protein: CASSWASYTEAFF. Using reference TRBV28 and TRBJ1-1 for the parts outside the CDR3, the full variable domain is DVKVTQSSRYLVKRTGEKVFLECVQDMDHENMFWYRQDPGLGLRLIYFSYDVKMKEKGDIPEGYSVSREKKERFSLILESASTNQTSMYLCASSWASYTEAFFGQGTRLTVV.

Only one count was recorded for this clone. This rearrangement joins TRBV6-5 to TRBJ2-7; D may be TRBD1 (6 bases). Germline-derived CDR1 and CDR2 are MNHEY and SVGAGI. This CDR3 has 14 amino acids. Trimming stripped 4 bases from V and 3 bases from J, with 13 bases between. CDR3 sequence reads: CASSSTGHVYEQYF. The CDR3 region has the DNA TGTGCCAGCAGTTCTACGGGACACGTCTACGAGCAGTACTTC.

The chain joins TRBV6-1 to TRBJ1-2; D is possibly TRBD1 (6 bases). Trimming cost V 1 base and J 4 bases, with 13 bases left between them. The CDR3 is 15 amino acids. Per germline, CDR1 MNHNS and CDR2 SASEGT. CDR3 DNA sequence: TGTGCCAGCAGTGAAGGGGAGGGGGGCCTCTATGGCTACACCTTC. It codes for CASSEGEGGLYGYTF.

The chain uses TRBV6-6 and TRBJ1-4; TRBD1 might be the D (6 bases). With 2 bases removed from V and 8 bases from J, the gap between germline ends came to 12 bases. Germline CDR1 MNHNY, CDR2 SVGAGI (reference sequence). This CDR3 contains 14 residues. The CDR3 DNA is TGTGCCAGCAGTTACGGGCAGGGGAAGGAAAAACTGTTTTTT. Translated, it gives CASSYGQGKEKLFF.

The genes are TRBV10-2 and TRBJ1-1; TRBD1 might be the D (5 bases). This CDR3 has 14 residues. Germline V lookup: CDR1 WSHSY, CDR2 SAAADI. V gave up 7 bases and J gave up 1 base, with 13 bases separating them. Written as DNA, the CDR3 is TGCGCCAGCACCCTGACAGCGAGGAACACTGAAGCTTTCTTT. Protein product: CASTLTARNTEAFF.

The chain couples TRBV30 to TRBJ2-1; unclear D gene. CDR3 size: 11 residues. V was pared by 3 bases and J by 6 bases, with 6 bases between. Per germline, CDR1 GTSNPN and CDR2 SVGIG (reference sequence). CDR3 sequence: CAWRESNEQFF. CDR3 bases: TGTGCCTGGAGAGAGAGCAATGAGCAGTTCTTC.

V is TRBV7-9 and J is TRBJ1-5; D unclear. V was cut by 5 bases and J by 5 bases, with 13 bases left in between. This CDR3 comprises 14 residues. Germline values: CDR1 SEHNR, CDR2 FQNEAQ (reference sequence). The CDR3 coding sequence is TGTGCCAGCAGCCCCGGGATTCTCTATCAGCCCCAGCATTTT. Translating gives CASSPGILYQPQHF.

V and J are TRBV2 and TRBJ2-5; 9 bases line up with TRBD1. This CDR3 spans 13 amino acids. V lost 7 bases, J lost 7 bases, and 7 bases stayed unmatched. Germline assignment: CDR1 SNHLY and CDR2 FYNNEI. CDR3 sequence reads: CASTVGQGGTQYF. CDR3 DNA: TGTGCCAGCACGGTGGGACAGGGAGGGACCCAGTACTTC.

CDR3: CASSESGGGGPTDTQYF. Written as DNA, the CDR3 is TGTGCCAGCAGTGAATCAGGGGGCGGGGGTCCCACAGATACGCAGTATTTT. The chain uses TRBV6-1 and TRBJ2-3; D is possibly TRBD1 (8 bases). Trimming removed 2 bases from V and 2 bases from J, with 17 bases in between. This CDR3 is built from 17 residues. Germline V CDR1 and CDR2: MNHNS, SASEGT.

The rearrangement uses TRBV5-4 and TRBJ2-5; perhaps TRBD2 as D (6 bases). Between the trimmed V and J ends, which lost 4 bases and 3 bases, there was a span of 10 bases. CDR1 and CDR2 (germline): SGHNT, YYREEE (reference sequence). This CDR3 is 13 amino acids long. Here the CDR3 reads CASSERGKETQYF. The DNA of the CDR3 is TGTGCCAGCAGCGAACGCGGGAAAGAGACCCAGTACTTC.

V usage is TRBV4-2 and J usage is TRBJ2-2; 10 bases are shared with TRBD1. V lost 0 bases to trimming and J lost 4 bases; unmatched junction nucleotides: 2. This CDR3 comprises 16 residues. Per germline, CDR1 LGHNA and CDR2 YNFKEQ. The CDR3 is CASSQEDRGFTGELFF. The CDR3 nucleotides read TGTGCCAGCAGCCAAGAGGACAGGGGGTTCACCGGGGAGCTGTTTTTT.

The chain uses TRBV7-2 and TRBJ1-2, with 9 bases that match TRBD1. V dropped 2 bases and J dropped 2; count of bases not matched to a gene: 3. Germline assignment: CDR1 SGHTA and CDR2 FQGNSA. The CDR3 runs 15 residues. CDR3 sequence reads: CASSLKGQGNYGYTF. The CDR3 nucleotides read TGTGCCAGCAGCTTAAAGGGACAGGGAAACTATGGCTACACCTTC. Full variable domain (rest looked up from reference TRBV7-2 and TRBJ1-2): GAGVSQSPSNKVTEKGKDVELRCDPISGHTALYWYRQSLGQGLEFLIYFQGNSAPDKSGLPSDRFSAERTGGSVSTLTIQRTQQEDSAVYLCASSLKGQGNYGYTFGSGTRLTVV.

V gene TRBV2 combines with J gene TRBJ2-5; 10 bases match TRBD1. TRBJ2-7 matches the DNA end more closely, so the J call is doubtful. CDR1 SNHLY and CDR2 FYNNEI come from the germline V gene. The CDR3 spans 13 residues. The DNA of the CDR3 is TGTGCCAGCAGTGCGGACAGGGGGTCCGAGCAGTACTTC. It is translated as CASSADRGSEQYF.

This chain links TRBV19 with TRBJ1-2, with a possible D match to TRBD1 (5 bases). V was pared by 5 bases and J by 10 bases, with 26 bases between. The CDR3 length is 16 residues. Looked up from germline, CDR1 is LNHDA and CDR2 is SQIVND (reference sequence). The CDR3 loop is CASSSGTHRTRVVYTF. The CDR3 region has the DNA TGTGCCAGTAGTTCCGGGACGCACCGAACAAGAGTAGTCTACACCTTC.

This clone appeared once. The V and J genes are TRBV28 and TRBJ2-7; D might be TRBD1 (6 bases). CDR1 MDHEN and CDR2 SYDVKM come from the germline V gene. The CDR3 is made up of 14 amino acids. V dropped 6 bases and J dropped 0 bases, with 12 bases sitting between them. The CDR3, as DNA: TGTGCCAGCAGATCAACAGGGTACTCCTACGAGCAGTACTTC. It encodes CASRSTGYSYEQYF.

The chain carries TRBV19 and TRBJ2-1; 13 bases are shared with TRBD2. CDR1 and CDR2 (germline): LNHDA, SQIVND (reference sequence). The CDR3 has 17 amino acids. J gave up 10 bases and V 2 bases, and 11 bases lay outside the gene matches. CDR3 in DNA: TGTGCCAGTAGTATATCCCGGACTAGCGGGAGAAAGGGCGAGCAGTTCTTC. As protein: CASSISRTSGRKGEQFF.

The chain recombines TRBV10-3 with TRBJ2-2; no clear D gene. CDR3 length equals 13 residues. Germline lookup yields CDR1 ENHRY and CDR2 SYGVKD. The V end was cut by 5 bases, the J end by 6 bases, with 10 bases between. As DNA, the CDR3 is TGTGCCATCAGTCCCCGGGCGGCCGGGGAGCTGTTTTTT. Translation gives CAISPRAAGELFF.

The chain links TRBV7-9 to TRBJ2-3, with TRBD2 matching over 8 bases. Germline lookup yields CDR1 SEHNR and CDR2 FQNEAQ (reference sequence). The CDR3 loop spans 15 amino acids. Trimming removed 5 bases from V and 0 bases from J; junction bases left unmatched: 4. CDR3 region: CASSLERESTDTQYF. CDR3 DNA sequence: TGTGCCAGCAGCCTGGAGCGGGAGAGCACAGATACGCAGTATTTT.

The CDR3 nucleotides read TGTGCCAGCAGCTTATACCTCCTAGCGGGGGGTGGAGAGACCCAGTACTTC. Translation: CASSLYLLAGGGETQYF. The V call is TRBV5-6, the J call TRBJ2-5; 11 bases agree with TRBD2. The ends lost 2 bases at V and 4 bases at J; junction bases unmatched: 10. The CDR3 is made up of 17 amino acids. The V gene's germline CDR1 is SGHDT and CDR2 YYEEEE.

The chain is built from TRBV19 and TRBJ2-1; D uncertain. Germline CDR1 and CDR2: LNHDA and SQIVND (reference sequence). The CDR3 consists of 15 residues. With 3 bases removed from V and 0 bases from J, the gap between germline ends came to 9 bases. CDR3 nucleotide sequence: TGTGCCAGTAGTATCCCACAGCTCTCCTACAATGAGCAGTTCTTC. It specifies CASSIPQLSYNEQFF.

J is TRBJ2-7 and V is TRBV9; 8 nucleotides agree with TRBD2. There are 16 residues in the CDR3. The V segment lost 0 bases and the J segment 4 bases; nucleotides outside the gene matches: 9. Germline V gives CDR1 SGDLS, CDR2 YYNGEE. The CDR3: CASSVGRGTSRYEQYF. CDR3 nucleotides: TGTGCCAGCAGCGTAGGAAGAGGGACTAGTAGGTACGAGCAGTACTTC.

The CDR3: CASRFTPTGGSQPQHF. Written as DNA, the CDR3 is TGTGCCAGTAGGTTCACCCCTACAGGGGGCAGTCAGCCCCAGCATTTT. The chain joins TRBV19 to TRBJ1-5, with 9 bases lining up with TRBD1. Germline V lookup: CDR1 LNHDA, CDR2 SQIVND (reference sequence). V trimming: 6 bases; J trimming: 6 bases; junction bases outside the gene matches: 12. The CDR3 length is 16 residues.

This sequence joins TRBV7-9 and TRBJ2-5; 9 bases map to TRBD2. This CDR3 region has 18 residues. The ends lost 5 bases at V and 1 base at J; junction bases unmatched: 14. Germline V lookup: CDR1 SEHNR, CDR2 FQNEAQ (reference sequence). In nucleotides, the CDR3 is TGTGCCAGCAGCCCCATGCGACTAGCGGCAACCTTCCAAGAGACCCAGTACTTC. This gives the protein CASSPMRLAATFQETQYF. The entire variable domain, with the rest obtained from reference TRBV7-9 and TRBJ2-5, is as follows: DTGVSQNPRHKITKRGQNVTFRCDPISEHNRLYWYRQTLGQGPEFLTYFQNEAQLEKSRLLSDRFSAERPKGSFSTLEIQRTEQGDSAMYLCASSPMRLAATFQETQYFGPGTRLLVL.

This chain uses TRBV5-1 with TRBJ2-3; possibly TRBD1 for D (6 bases). V was cut by 4 bases and J by 0 bases, with 15 bases left in between. The CDR3 spans 16 residues. Germline CDR1 reads SGHRS; CDR2 reads YFSETQ. As DNA, the CDR3 is TGCGCCAGCAGCCTGGCAGGGACACCTAGCACAGATACGCAGTATTTT. Amino acid sequence: CASSLAGTPSTDTQYF.

The gene calls are TRBV28 and TRBJ2-3, with no clear D. Germline V gene lookup returns CDR1 MDHEN and CDR2 SYDVKM. The CDR3 consists of 13 residues. Trimming removed 11 bases from V and 7 bases from J, with 19 bases in between. The CDR3 spells CASAWDMANTQYF. CDR3 nucleotide sequence: TGTGCCTCGGCGTGGGATATGGCAAATACGCAGTATTTT.